This T cell receptor (beta chain) was recorded in a study of identical twins (dated by TCRdb to about 2016). At the level of the whole study: The study deep-sequenced TCR alpha and beta repertoires from monozygotic twins, unrelated adults of various ages and cord blood to test whether fetal clonotypes persist. Replicate twin experiments were performed at different times using different library preparation protocols to rule out contamination.

To prepare the library, 5' RACE was applied. Sequencer: Illumina HiSeq 2000. Template switching introduced a universal primer binding site; the final cDNA contained a unique molecular identifier, enabling accurate counting of TCR cDNA molecules. Specific primers in the conserved constant-segment region were used to synthesize first-strand cDNA for TCR alpha and beta chains. Each cDNA library was double barcoded, with a SMART-Mk sample barcode plus Illumina barcodes, to control for contamination. TruSeq adapter sequences, together with Illumina sample barcodes, were added in two successive PCR steps. The TCR alpha and beta cDNA libraries were sequenced on the Illumina HiSeq platform using custom primers. The original pipeline was this. Raw reads were processed with MiGEC to extract unique molecular identifiers, and MiXCR was used to determine CDR3 positions. For each individual, recombination models were inferred using an EM algorithm with the repgenHMM and IGoR tools. The tcR package in R was used for shared clonotype analysis, with sharing normalized by the product of cloneset sizes. To study raw recombination without the effects of thymic and clonal selection, out-of-frame nonproductive sequences were analyzed. TCRdb itself trimmed the public reads at Q25 with fastp, ran MiXCR and retained productive beta chains. CDR3 protein duplicates are merged, each entry listing the most common genes and DNA. TCRdb's processing, not the authors' own work, is the source of the V and J calls. The sample table contains 240,000 or so distinct CDR3 sequences; only one count was recorded for about 11% of them. The ten largest make up over 8% of the sample.

There are a few counts of this clonotype. The clone's antigen remains unknown. Within one base of it there is no much larger clone, and no base qualities were kept. CDR1 and CDR2 are drawn from the germline V gene: MGHRA, YSYEKL. Trimming takes 3 bases off V and 6 bases off J; junction bases not matched to a gene: 5. The CDR3 runs 15 amino acids, cysteine and phenylalanine included. The CDR3 DNA has 45 bases and is translated from base 1. What the work shows at the level of the full study, not this receptor alone: Out-of-frame TCR alpha sharing in monozygotic twins was systematically underestimated by recombination models, whereas sharing between unrelated individuals was in agreement with the recombination models. Out-of-frame TCR alpha sequences shared between twins showed an excess of low generation-probability sequences compared with coincidental sharing between unrelated individuals. Fewer insertions were carried by abundant cord blood beta clonotypes, a similar but weaker trend appeared in young adult naive repertoires, and no such trend appeared in memory repertoires. In beta out-of-frame sequences, excess twin sharing was weaker, because having fewer shared sequences lowered the signal-to-noise ratio. Conclusions relied on cross-sectional statistical analysis, since the same donors could not be followed over many years. Zero-insertion analyses could be partly confounded by invariant T cells such as MAIT and iNKT, though diverse VJ usage argued against such confounding for most clonotypes.

Every donor in the study was a healthy Caucasian. Miltenyi CD45RO+ enrichment and human naive T-cell isolation kits were used to isolate memory (CD45RO+) and naive T cells from PBMC. Input material: memory T cells sorted from blood. The cell subset or site tag for this specimen amounts to: CD45RO+ enriched T cells. Rearrangement joined TRBV4-1 to TRBJ2-1; TRBD1 aligns with 10 central bases. The sequence derives from a man aged 50-60 years in good health. The CDR3 amino acid sequence is: CASSHPGTGANEQFF. The sequenced DNA: TGCGCCAGCAGCCATCCCGGGACAGGGGCCAATGAGCAGTTCTTC.